What follows describes a single T cell receptor beta chain. Its matching antigen is unknown. The data are from a study of post-analysis software for immune sequencing data. Study-wide background: Patients had relapsing-remitting, secondary progressive or progressive-relapsing multiple sclerosis; some lacked subtype.

Study-wide results and caveats: Controls had significantly higher normalized Chao1 diversity than multiple sclerosis patients. Strong same-batch co-clustering of samples appeared with F measure clustering.

Each TCR beta cDNA library carried unique molecular identifiers. Researchers reported 550,000 or so cDNA molecules coming from around 1 to 10 million T cells. TCRdb reanalysed the PCR reads using MiXCR and keeps one entry per CDR3 protein. The table has about 620,000 distinct CDR3 sequences, about 40% seen once. This receptor was identified in a girl under 18 with multiple sclerosis. The specimen was blood.

The CDR3 DNA is TGCGCCAGCAGCGCCCCCCGGGAAGCGACTAATCAAGAGACCCAGTACTTC. Its translation is CASSAPREATNQETQYF. The rearrangement links TRBV5-1 to TRBJ2-5; tentatively, D is TRBD2 (5 bases). Trimming left V 4 bases short and J 2 bases short, with 21 bases between. This CDR3 has 17 residues. Germline V CDR1 and CDR2: SGHRS, YFSETQ.